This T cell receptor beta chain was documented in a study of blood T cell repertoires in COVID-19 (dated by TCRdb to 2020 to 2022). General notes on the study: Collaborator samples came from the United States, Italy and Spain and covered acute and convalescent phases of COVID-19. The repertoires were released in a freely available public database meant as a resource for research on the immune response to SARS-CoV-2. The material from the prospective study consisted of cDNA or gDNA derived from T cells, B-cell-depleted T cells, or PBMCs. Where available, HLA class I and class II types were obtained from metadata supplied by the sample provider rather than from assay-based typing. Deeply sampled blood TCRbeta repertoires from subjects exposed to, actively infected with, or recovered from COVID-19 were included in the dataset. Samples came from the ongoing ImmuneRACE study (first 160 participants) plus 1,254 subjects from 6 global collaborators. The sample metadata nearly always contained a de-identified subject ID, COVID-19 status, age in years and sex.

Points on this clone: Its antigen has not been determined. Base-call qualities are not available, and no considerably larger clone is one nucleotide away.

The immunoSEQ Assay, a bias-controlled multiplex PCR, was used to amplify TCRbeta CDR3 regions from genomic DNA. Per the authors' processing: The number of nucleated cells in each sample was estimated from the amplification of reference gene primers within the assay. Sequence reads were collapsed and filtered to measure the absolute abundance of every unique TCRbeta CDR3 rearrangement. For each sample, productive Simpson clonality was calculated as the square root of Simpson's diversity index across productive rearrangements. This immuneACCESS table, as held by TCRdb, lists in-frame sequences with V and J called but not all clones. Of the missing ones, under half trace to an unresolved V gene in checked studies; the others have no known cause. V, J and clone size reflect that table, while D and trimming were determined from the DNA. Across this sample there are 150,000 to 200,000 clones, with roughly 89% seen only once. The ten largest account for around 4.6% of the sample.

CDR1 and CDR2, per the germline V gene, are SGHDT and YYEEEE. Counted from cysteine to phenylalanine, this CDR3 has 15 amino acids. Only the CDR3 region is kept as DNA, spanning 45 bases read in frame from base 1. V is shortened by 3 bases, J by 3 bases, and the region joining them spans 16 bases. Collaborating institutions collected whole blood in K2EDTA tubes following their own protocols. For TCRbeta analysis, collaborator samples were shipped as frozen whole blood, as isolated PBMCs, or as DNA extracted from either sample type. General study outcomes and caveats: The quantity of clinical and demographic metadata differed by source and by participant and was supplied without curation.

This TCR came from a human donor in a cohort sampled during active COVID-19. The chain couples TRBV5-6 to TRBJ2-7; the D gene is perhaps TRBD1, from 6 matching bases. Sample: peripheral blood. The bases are TGTGCCAGCAGCTCCAGGGGTTTACTTGGCTACGAGCAGTACTTC. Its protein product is CASSSRGLLGYEQYF.